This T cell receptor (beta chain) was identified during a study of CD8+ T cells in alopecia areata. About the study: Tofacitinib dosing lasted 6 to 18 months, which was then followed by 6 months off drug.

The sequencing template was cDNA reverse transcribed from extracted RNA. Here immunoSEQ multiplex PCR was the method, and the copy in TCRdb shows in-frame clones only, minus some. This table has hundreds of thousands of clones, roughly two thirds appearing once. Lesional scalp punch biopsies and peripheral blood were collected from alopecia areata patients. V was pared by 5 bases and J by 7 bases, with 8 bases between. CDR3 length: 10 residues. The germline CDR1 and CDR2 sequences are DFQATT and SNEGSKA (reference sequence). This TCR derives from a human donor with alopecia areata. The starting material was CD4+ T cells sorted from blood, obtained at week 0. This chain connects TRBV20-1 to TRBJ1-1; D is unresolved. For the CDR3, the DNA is TGCAGTGCTGGCCGACGTGAAGCTTTCTTT. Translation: CSAGRREAFF.